This T cell receptor beta chain was recovered during a study of blood T cell repertoires in COVID-19. Study overall: Sites in the United States, Italy and Spain provided acute and convalescent COVID-19 samples. PBMCs, B-cell-depleted T cells, or T cells were the source of the cDNA or gDNA that made up the material.

Study processing details: Reference gene primer amplification yielded estimated nucleated cell counts. Assay: immunoSEQ multiplex PCR; the TCRdb copy retains only in-frame clones and omits some. V and J calls and clone size follow that table, whereas D and trimming were derived from the DNA. In the table there are under 150,000 clones, around nine tenths of which are singletons. CDR3 length: 18 residues. V was trimmed by 0 bases and J by 0 bases, leaving 16 bases between them. The sample comprised peripheral blood. V usage is TRBV5-3 and J usage is TRBJ1-3, with D perhaps TRBD1 (5 bases). TRBV5-3 is assigned to the ORF class and has an uncertain function. The sequence was collected from a woman between 35 and 50 years old with acute or convalescent COVID-19. CDR3 coding DNA: TGTGCCAGAAGCTTGGTCAGGGTCTATCACACCTCTGGAAACACCATATATTTT. Amino acid sequence: CARSLVRVYHTSGNTIYF.